The 25 T cell receptor beta chains below come from one sample, sequenced in a study of spatial heterogeneity in lung cancer. Findings of the study overall: Tumoral mutation counts were tracked by counts of expanded intratumoral alpha and beta TCRs.

No cognate antigen is known for these TCRs. The time point denotes: sample taken at primary tumor resection. TCRdb re-analysed the 5' RACE reads in MiXCR, keeping a single row per CDR3 protein. The sample lists about 3,300 distinct CDR3 sequences, around a sixth occurring once. The sequencing used lung tumor tissue, collected at surgery. The receptors derive from a male donor with early-stage non-small cell lung cancer.

This rearrangement joins TRBV6-2 or TRBV6-3 to TRBJ1-5; TRBD1 aligns across 7 bases. Unmatched junction bases numbered 6, after V lost 7 bases and J lost 6 bases. CDR3 size: 13 residues. The germline V gene encodes CDR1 MNHEY and CDR2 SVGEGT. For the CDR3, the DNA is TGTGCCAGCACCGACAGGGCTGGTCAGCCCCAGCATTTT. This encodes CASTDRAGQPQHF.

This chain links TRBV3-1 with TRBJ2-2, with TRBD1 as a possible D gene (6 bases). There are 16 residues in the CDR3. V gave up 4 bases and J gave up 2 bases, with 14 bases separating them. The germline gives CDR1 LGHDT, CDR2 YNNKEL (reference sequence). CDR3: CASSLLGTRNTGELFF. In nucleotides, the CDR3 is TGTGCCAGCAGCCTCCTCGGGACAAGAAACACCGGGGAGCTGTTTTTT.

Only a few counts were recorded for this clonotype. The chain joins TRBV7-2 to TRBJ2-7; tentatively, D is TRBD1 or TRBD2 (5 bases each). Germline V gives CDR1 SGHTA, CDR2 FQGNSA. The length of the CDR3 is 14 residues. The V end lost 6 bases, the J end lost 4 bases, and 16 bases lay between the germline ends. The CDR3 reads CASRTIEGSYEQYF. Written as DNA, the CDR3 is TGTGCCAGCAGGACCATTGAGGGGAGTTACGAGCAGTACTTC.

The chain carries TRBV3-1 and TRBJ1-3, with a possible D match to TRBD1 (6 bases). Trimming cost V 4 bases and J 4 bases, with 8 bases left between them. Germline V CDR1 and CDR2: LGHDT, YNNKEL (reference sequence). The CDR3 has 13 amino acids. For the CDR3, the DNA is TGTGCCAGCAGCCCGACAGGAGGAAACACCATATATTTT. Encoded protein: CASSPTGGNTIYF.

This clonotype is medium-sized in the sample. The genes are TRBV7-6 and TRBJ2-3; D remains unclear. Trimming cost V 0 bases and J 1 base, with 8 bases left between them. Germline V gene sequence: CDR1 SGHVS, CDR2 FNYEAQ. The CDR3 is 15 amino acids. CDR3 sequence: CASSLARVRTDTQYF. As DNA, the CDR3 is TGTGCCAGCAGCTTAGCGCGAGTTCGCACAGATACGCAGTATTTT.

V and J are TRBV20-1 and TRBJ2-1; 8 bases align to TRBD2. CDR3 length equals 16 residues. V lost 4 bases and J lost 2; bases outside the gene matches: 10. CDR1 is DFQATT, CDR2 SNEGSKA, per germline (reference sequence). The CDR3, as DNA: TGCAGTGCTACCCCGCGCGTGGGACTAGCCTACAATGAGCAGTTCTTC. Residues: CSATPRVGLAYNEQFF.

This clonotype is medium-sized (0.01 to 0.1%) within its sample. CDR3 bases: TGTGCCAGCATAGGGAACACCGGGGAGCTGTTTTTT. This gives the protein CASIGNTGELFF. This chain joins TRBV6-5 and TRBJ2-2; D not certain. With 7 bases removed from V and 1 base from J, the gap between germline ends came to 4 bases. This CDR3 has 12 residues. Germline V gene sequence: CDR1 MNHEY, CDR2 SVGAGI.

This clonotype was found a few times. The chain recombines TRBV28 with TRBJ1-5; D possibly corresponds to TRBD1 (6 bases). Germline values: CDR1 MDHEN, CDR2 SYDVKM. With 3 bases removed from V and 4 bases from J, the gap between germline ends came to 10 bases. The CDR3 loop spans 14 amino acids. The DNA for the CDR3 is TGTGCCAGCAGTTTGGGGGGGACAAATCAGCCCCAGCATTTT. Translating gives CASSLGGTNQPQHF.

V usage is TRBV10-3 and J usage is TRBJ1-5; D not resolved. V lost 4 bases, J lost 4 bases, and 8 bases lay in between. Looked up from germline, CDR1 is ENHRY and CDR2 is SYGVKD. There are 13 residues in the CDR3. The CDR3 coding sequence is TGTGCCATCAGTGCGACGGAAAATCAGCCCCAGCATTTT. Its protein product is CAISATENQPQHF.

Relative to its sample, this clonotype is large. The CDR3 bases are TGCAGTGCTAGAGTTTGGAGGACCAGCTCCTACAATGAGCAGTTCTTC. Encoded protein: CSARVWRTSSYNEQFF. The rearrangement links TRBV20-1 to TRBJ2-1, with TRBD2 as a possible D gene (5 bases). Germline CDR1 is DFQATT and CDR2 is SNEGSKA (reference sequence). V gave up 1 base and J gave up 0 bases, with 13 bases separating them. The CDR3 covers 16 residues.

Judged by abundance, this clonotype is medium-sized. The chain joins TRBV5-4 to TRBJ2-1; 8 bases fit TRBD2. This CDR3 has 13 residues. The V gene's germline CDR1 is SGHNT and CDR2 YYREEE (reference sequence). V gave up 0 bases and J gave up 10 bases; unmatched junction bases: 3. The CDR3 nucleotides are TGTGCCAGCAGCTTGGGCATAGCGGGGGAGCAGTTCTTC. Encoded protein: CASSLGIAGEQFF.

This clonotype has a handful of counts. The chain is built from TRBV5-1 and TRBJ2-3; D remains unclear. CDR3 size: 15 residues. Germline CDR1 reads SGHRS; CDR2 reads YFSETQ. V was pared by 0 bases and J by 1 base, with 9 bases between. CDR3 in amino acids: CASSLEVSRTDTQYF. CDR3 nucleotides: TGCGCCAGCAGCTTGGAAGTCTCACGCACAGATACGCAGTATTTT. Full variable domain (missing parts from reference TRBV5-1 and TRBJ2-3): KAGVTQTPRYLIKTRGQQVTLSCSPISGHRSVSWYQQTPGQGLQFLFEYFSETQRNKGNFPGRFSGRQFSNSRSEMNVSTLELGDSALYLCASSLEVSRTDTQYFGPGTRLTVL.

This clonotype was seen more than once but under ten times. The V and J genes are TRBV11-2 and TRBJ2-3; TRBD1 is a possible D gene (5 bases). The length of the CDR3 is 16 residues. Germline loops: CDR1 SGHAT, CDR2 FQNNGV. V was shortened by 8 bases and J by 4 bases, with 22 bases between the two germline ends. The CDR3 nucleotides read TGTGCCAGCCTATTAGGCATGGGGCTTCTGGCAGATACGCAGTATTTT. This gives the protein CASLLGMGLLADTQYF.

By share, this clonotype ranks as medium-sized (0.01 to 0.1%). This rearrangement joins TRBV18 to TRBJ2-3; 13 bases map to TRBD2. This CDR3 spans 17 amino acids. Looked up from germline, CDR1 is KGHSH and CDR2 is LQKENI. The trim removed 3 bases at V and 1 base at J, leaving 4 bases unmatched. This chain's CDR3 is CASSPPGLAGRTDTQYF. CDR3 nucleotide sequence: TGTGCCAGCTCACCTCCGGGACTAGCGGGACGCACAGATACGCAGTATTTT.

The genes are TRBV7-2 and TRBJ1-5, with D unclear. CDR1 is SGHTA and CDR2 is FQGNSA in the germline V gene. The CDR3 spans 15 residues. V was pared by 0 bases and J by 4 bases, with 10 bases between. CDR3 coding DNA: TGTGCCAGCAGCTTAGCAGGGAACGGGAATCAGCCCCAGCATTTT. It codes for CASSLAGNGNQPQHF.

This clonotype is classed as medium-sized. The rearrangement joins TRBV5-4 to TRBJ2-7, with 7 bases lining up with TRBD2. The V gene end was trimmed by 1 base and the J gene end by 3 bases; junction bases not matched to a gene: 10. The CDR3 is 16 residues long. Germline V gives CDR1 SGHNT, CDR2 YYREEE (reference sequence). CDR3 residues: CASSLKSGRDYYEQYF. The CDR3 DNA follows: TGTGCCAGCAGCTTGAAGTCGGGCAGGGACTACTACGAGCAGTACTTC.

This clonotype is medium-sized within its sample. The V gene is TRBV7-2, the J gene TRBJ2-3; TRBD2 agrees at 8 bases. Unmatched junction bases numbered 3, after V lost 1 base and J lost 3 bases. The germline V gene encodes CDR1 SGHTA and CDR2 FQGNSA. CDR3 length: 15 residues. CDR3 in amino acids: CASSLVRGVTDTQYF. The CDR3 coding sequence is TGTGCCAGCAGCTTAGTGCGGGGGGTGACAGATACGCAGTATTTT.

The chain combines TRBV5-6 with TRBJ1-1; the D is unclear. Trimming left V 3 bases short and J 7 bases short, with 13 bases between. The CDR3 sequence is 13 residues long. The V gene's germline CDR1 is SGHDT and CDR2 YYEEEE. CDR3 loop: CASSSSTWVEAFF. CDR3 nucleotide sequence: TGTGCCAGCAGCTCCTCGACATGGGTTGAAGCTTTCTTT.

V is TRBV12-3 or TRBV12-4 and J is TRBJ2-7; D is perhaps TRBD2 (5 bases). V was cut by 3 bases and J by 5 bases, with 5 bases left in between. The CDR3 runs 11 residues. CDR3 DNA sequence: TGTGCCAGCAGTTTCGGGGACGAGCAGTACTTC. Translation gives CASSFGDEQYF.

By share, this clonotype counts as large. This rearrangement joins TRBV12-3 or TRBV12-4 to TRBJ2-7; TRBD1 matches 12 bases. The CDR3 loop spans 18 amino acids. J was trimmed by 2 bases and V by 5 bases; bases with no gene match: 13. The CDR3 coding sequence is TGTGCCAGCAGTCCCCCCGCCGGGACAGGGGGCTTACCCTACGAGCAGTACTTC. This codes for CASSPPAGTGGLPYEQYF.

The chain links TRBV2 to TRBJ2-7; D unclear. Trimming stripped 3 bases from V and 1 base from J, with 4 bases between. The CDR3 length is 12 residues. The germline gives CDR1 SNHLY, CDR2 FYNNEI. CDR3 sequence: CASSDSSYEQYF. Written as DNA, the CDR3 is TGTGCCAGCAGTGACAGTTCCTACGAGCAGTACTTC.

This chain joins TRBV20-1 and TRBJ2-7, with no clear D. V was pared by 3 bases and J by 2 bases, with 5 bases between. Germline lookup yields CDR1 DFQATT and CDR2 SNEGSKA (reference sequence). This CDR3 has 11 amino acids. CDR3 nucleotide sequence: TGCAGTGCTAGGCCGGCCTACGAGCAGTACTTC. As protein: CSARPAYEQYF.

This chain uses TRBV12-3 or TRBV12-4 with TRBJ2-3; D unclear. V lost 3 bases and J lost 7, with 14 bases in between. This CDR3 spans 14 amino acids. CDR3 nucleotide sequence: TGTGCCAGCAGTTTTTTTGGGGAATCGAATACGCAGTATTTT. Protein: CASSFFGESNTQYF.

This clonotype is medium-sized in the sample. The chain couples TRBV5-4 to TRBJ2-1; 10 bases line up with TRBD2. J gave up 9 bases and V 1 base, and 10 bases lay outside the gene matches. The germline V gene has CDR1 SGHNT and CDR2 YYREEE (reference sequence). CDR3 length: 16 residues. CDR3 DNA: TGTGCCAGCAGCTTGAGGTCACTAGCGGGGCCCCTTGAGCAGTTCTTC. The encoded protein is CASSLRSLAGPLEQFF. The full variable domain, in which reference TRBV5-4 and TRBJ2-1 provide the parts outside the CDR3, is ETGVTQSPTHLIKTRGQQVTLRCSSQSGHNTVSWYQQALGQGPQFIFQYYREEENGRGNFPPRFSGLQFPNYSSELNVNALELDDSALYLCASSLRSLAGPLEQFFGPGTRLTVL.

This clonotype was seen only a few times. The V call is TRBV10-2, the J call TRBJ1-5; D not certain. The V gene's germline CDR1 is WSHSY and CDR2 SAAADI. The CDR3 has 14 amino acids. V was shortened by 0 bases and J by 4 bases, with 7 bases between the two germline ends. The CDR3 DNA sequence: TGCGCCAGCAGTGAGTCTCTGGATAATCAGCCCCAGCATTTT. Translated, it gives CASSESLDNQPQHF.